The following is a T cell receptor beta chain sequence with its context. This sample was included in a study of blood T cell repertoires in COVID-19. Looking at the study overall: The United States, Italy and Spain supplied acute and convalescent COVID-19 samples. PBMCs, B-cell-depleted T cells, or T cells provided the cDNA or gDNA that made up the material.

How the authors handled the data: Amplified reference gene primers provided the basis for estimating nucleated cell counts. TCRdb keeps only in-frame clones here, not all; method: immunoSEQ multiplex PCR. D and trimming were read from the DNA, whereas the V and J calls and clone size are those reported in that table. The sample has about 60,000 clones, roughly nine tenths seen once. V lost 1 base, J lost 0 bases, and 8 bases stayed unmatched. Germline CDR1 is LGHDT and CDR2 is YNNKEL (reference sequence). This CDR3 is 18 amino acids long. The sequence derives from a human donor with acute or convalescent COVID-19. The donor label of this sample is uncertain. The genes are TRBV3-1 (or the pseudogene TRBV3-2) and TRBJ1-3; TRBD1 agrees at 8 bases. The specimen sequenced was peripheral blood. The CDR3 nucleotides read TGTGCCAGCAGCCAAGTTCTTTCGGGACAGGTCTCTGGAAACACCATATATTTT. Translated: CASSQVLSGQVSGNTIYF.